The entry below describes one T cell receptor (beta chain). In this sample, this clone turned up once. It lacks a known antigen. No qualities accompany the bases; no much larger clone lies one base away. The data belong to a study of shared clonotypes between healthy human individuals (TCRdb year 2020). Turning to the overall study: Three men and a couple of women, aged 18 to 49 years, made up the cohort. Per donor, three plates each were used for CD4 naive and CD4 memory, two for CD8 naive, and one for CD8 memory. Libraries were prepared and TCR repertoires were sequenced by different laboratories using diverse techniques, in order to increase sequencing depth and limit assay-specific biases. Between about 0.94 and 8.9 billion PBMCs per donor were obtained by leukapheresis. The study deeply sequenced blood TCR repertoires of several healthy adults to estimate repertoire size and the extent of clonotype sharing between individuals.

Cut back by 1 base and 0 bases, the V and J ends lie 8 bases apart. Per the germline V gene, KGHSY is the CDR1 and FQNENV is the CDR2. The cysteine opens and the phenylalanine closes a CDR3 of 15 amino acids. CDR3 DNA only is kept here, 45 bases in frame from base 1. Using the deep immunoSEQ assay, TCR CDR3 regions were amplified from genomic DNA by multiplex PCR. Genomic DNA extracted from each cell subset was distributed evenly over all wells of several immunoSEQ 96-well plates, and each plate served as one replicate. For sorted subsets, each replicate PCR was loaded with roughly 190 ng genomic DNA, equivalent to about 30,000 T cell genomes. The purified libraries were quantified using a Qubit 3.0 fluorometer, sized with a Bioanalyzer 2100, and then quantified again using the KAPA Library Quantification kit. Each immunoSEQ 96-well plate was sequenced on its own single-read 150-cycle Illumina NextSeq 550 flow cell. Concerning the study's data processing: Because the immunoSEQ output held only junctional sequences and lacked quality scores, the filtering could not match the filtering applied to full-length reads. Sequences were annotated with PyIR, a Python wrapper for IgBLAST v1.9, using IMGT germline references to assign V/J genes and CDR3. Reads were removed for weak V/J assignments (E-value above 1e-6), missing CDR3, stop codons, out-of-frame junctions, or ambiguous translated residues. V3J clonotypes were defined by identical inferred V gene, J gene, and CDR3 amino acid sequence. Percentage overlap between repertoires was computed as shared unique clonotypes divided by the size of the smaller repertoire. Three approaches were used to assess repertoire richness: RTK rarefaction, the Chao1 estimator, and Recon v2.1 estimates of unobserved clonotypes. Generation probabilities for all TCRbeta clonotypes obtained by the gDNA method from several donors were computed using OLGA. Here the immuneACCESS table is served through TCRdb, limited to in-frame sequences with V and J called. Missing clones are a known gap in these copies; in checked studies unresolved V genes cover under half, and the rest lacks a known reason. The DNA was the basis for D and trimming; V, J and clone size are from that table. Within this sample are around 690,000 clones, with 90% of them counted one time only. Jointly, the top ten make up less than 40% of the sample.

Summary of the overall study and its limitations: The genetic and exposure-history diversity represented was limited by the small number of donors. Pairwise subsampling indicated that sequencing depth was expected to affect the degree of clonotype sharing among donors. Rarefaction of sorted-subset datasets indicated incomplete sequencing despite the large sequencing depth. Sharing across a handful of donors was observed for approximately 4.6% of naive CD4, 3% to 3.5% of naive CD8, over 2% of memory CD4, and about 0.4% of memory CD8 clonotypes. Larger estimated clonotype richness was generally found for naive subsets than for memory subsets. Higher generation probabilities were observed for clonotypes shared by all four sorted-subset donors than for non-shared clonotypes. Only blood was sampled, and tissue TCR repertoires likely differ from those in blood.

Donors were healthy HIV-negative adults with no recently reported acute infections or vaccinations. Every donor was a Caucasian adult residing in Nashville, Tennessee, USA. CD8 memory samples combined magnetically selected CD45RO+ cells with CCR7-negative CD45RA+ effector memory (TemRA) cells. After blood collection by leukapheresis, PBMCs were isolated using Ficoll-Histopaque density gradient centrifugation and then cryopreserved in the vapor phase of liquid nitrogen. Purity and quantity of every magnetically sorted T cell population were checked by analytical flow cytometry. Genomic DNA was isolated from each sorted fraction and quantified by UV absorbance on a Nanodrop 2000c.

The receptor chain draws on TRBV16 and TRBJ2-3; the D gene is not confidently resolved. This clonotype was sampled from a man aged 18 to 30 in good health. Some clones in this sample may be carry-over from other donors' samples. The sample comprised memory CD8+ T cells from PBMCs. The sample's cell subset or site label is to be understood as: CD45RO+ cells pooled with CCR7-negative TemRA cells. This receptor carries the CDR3 CASSQLQSSTDTQYF. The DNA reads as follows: TGTGCCAGCAGCCAATTGCAGAGTAGCACAGATACGCAGTATTTT.